The entry below describes one T cell receptor beta chain. The CDR3 spans 18 residues. Germline trimming cut 1 base from V and 2 bases from J; bases unmatched to any gene: 2. Germline loops: CDR1 MGHRA, CDR2 YSYEKL. This sample stems from a study of cytomegalovirus exposure and HLA in healthy donors. The PCR used 60 Vbeta and 13 Jbeta primers. Some clones are missing from TCRdb's copy, which holds only in-frame ones; the method was immunoSEQ multiplex PCR. The data contain over 100,000 clones, 82% of them seen just once; the ten biggest clones take up roughly 7.7%. This TCR derives from a woman aged 45-65 years in good health and CMV-seropositive. The sample taken for sequencing was PBMCs. The chain couples TRBV4-1 to TRBJ2-2, with 15 nucleotides matching TRBD2. DNA of the CDR3: TGCGCCAGCAGCCAAGTGGGACTAGCGGGAGGAAACACCGGGGAGCTGTTTTTT. Residues: CASSQVGLAGGNTGELFF.